The T cell receptor beta chain described here comes from a study of T-cell memory formation after mild COVID-19 (dated by TCRdb to the early 2020s). With respect to the entire study: TCR sequence clusters from the two donors were found to be largely donor specific. The cohort comprised two young, previously healthy adult volunteers, one female and one male. In a couple of donors, T-cell clones that expanded and contracted after mild COVID-19 were tracked by sequencing TCRalpha and TCRbeta repertoires over time.

Here is what the overall study found, with its caveats: Only a couple of mild cases were covered by the study, and larger cohorts that include severe cases with pre-infection samples were considered necessary. Some responding clones were found in pre-infection memory, which suggests that pre-existing cross-reactive memory T cells took part in the SARS-CoV-2 response. SARS-CoV-2 specificity was not confirmed for the second-wave clones peaking on day 37. Contracting CD4+ clones turned up mainly in the CM and EM memory subsets, whereas EMRA was where CD8+ clones were enriched. From day 15 to 85, contracting clones showed balanced CD4/CD8 phenotypes, whereas a second wave of clones that expanded from day 15 to 37 leaned towards CD4+.

A word on this clonotype: Its antigen is currently not known. The input lacks base qualities; no much larger clone sits a single base away.

Ficoll-Paque density gradient centrifugation was the method used to isolate PBMCs. Sequenced on an Illumina NovaSeq 6000. cDNA libraries for TCRalpha and TCRbeta were prepared by 5'RACE using constant-segment primers, with sample barcodes and unique molecular identifiers added. Trizol reagent was used to extract RNA from every sample. Amplification of the libraries took two PCR steps, and the second step added a second sample barcode plus Illumina TruSeq adapters. Sequencing of the libraries was done on an Illumina NovaSeq, producing 2 x 150 bp paired-end reads. In the paper's pipeline: With migec v1.2.7, reads were demultiplexed and then collapsed into UMI-guided consensus sequences. With mixcr v2.1.11, UMI consensuses were aligned to TRA and TRB V and J templates and assembled into clonotypes. Expanded or contracted clonotypes were those called significant by both edgeR and NoisET, with noise models trained on biological replicates. edgeR calls used a false discovery rate-adjusted p below 0.01 and a log2 fold-change threshold of 1. PCA with hierarchical clustering of max-normalized trajectories of the 1000 most abundant clonotypes was used as exploratory dynamics analysis. Separately sequenced CD4+ and CD8+ repertoires were used to assign the CD4 or CD8 phenotype of responding clones. TCRdb's own reprocessing of the public reads used fastp at Q25 and MiXCR and kept productive beta chains. Every distinct CDR3 protein forms one entry, paired with its most common genes and DNA. The V and J calls come from TCRdb's annotation, not from the publication. The sample data list approximately 560,000 distinct CDR3 sequences, and roughly 17% of these were observed just once. Roughly 8.2% of the sample lies in the top ten.

This receptor was identified in an adult woman who had mild COVID-19 (a few samples of this study predate the infection). The sample titles of this study are shuffled in the database, so cell type and time point are left out; the donor was told from shared clones. The sample consisted of PBMCs or a T cell subset sorted from them (not recorded which).

The DNA sequence follows: TGTGCCAGCAGTGGACCAACTAGCGGGAGTGAGGATGATACGCAGTATTTT. Its translation reads: CASSGPTSGSEDDTQYF. The sequence is built from TRBV25-1 and TRBJ2-3, and 11 junction bases match TRBD2. From V the trimming removes 4 bases and from J it removes 6 bases, while the gene matches leave 12 bases of the junction unaccounted for. The CDR3 runs 17 amino acids, cysteine and phenylalanine included. Kept here is only the CDR3 DNA, which spans 51 bases and is read in frame from base 1. CDR1 MGHDK and CDR2 SYGVNS were looked up in the germline V gene.